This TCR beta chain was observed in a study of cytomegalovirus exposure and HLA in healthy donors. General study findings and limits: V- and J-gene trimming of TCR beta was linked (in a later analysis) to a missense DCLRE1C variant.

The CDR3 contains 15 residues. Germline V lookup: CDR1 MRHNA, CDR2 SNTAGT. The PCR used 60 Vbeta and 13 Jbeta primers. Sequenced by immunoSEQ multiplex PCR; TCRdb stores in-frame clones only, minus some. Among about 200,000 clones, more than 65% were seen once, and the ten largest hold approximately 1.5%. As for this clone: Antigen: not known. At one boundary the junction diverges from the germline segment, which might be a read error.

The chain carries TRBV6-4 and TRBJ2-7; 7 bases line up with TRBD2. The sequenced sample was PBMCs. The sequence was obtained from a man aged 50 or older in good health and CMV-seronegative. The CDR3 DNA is TGTGCCAGCACTGACGGGCTAGCGGACTCCTACGAGCAGTACTTC. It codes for CASTDGLADSYEQYF.